These 29 T cell receptor beta chains came from one sample sequenced in a study of blood T cell repertoires in COVID-19 (dated by TCRdb to about 2020). The library was produced with the immunoSEQ multiplex PCR assay. The clones in this table, taken by TCRdb from immuneACCESS, are in-frame only. Not every clone is retained; where verified, under half of the shortfall comes from an unresolved V gene, and the cause of the rest is unknown. This sample lists roughly 190,000 clones; 75% to 90% were detected once. 7.5% to 9.5% of the sample is in the top ten clones. Sample: peripheral blood. The source is a woman in her sixties with acute or convalescent COVID-19.

CDR3 coding DNA: TGTGCCAGCAGCGCCGGCTCTAGCGGGAGTGGAGAGACCCAGTACTTC. Amino acids: CASSAGSSGSGETQYF. This chain uses TRBV9 with TRBJ2-5; 10 bases match TRBD2. The CDR3 contains 16 residues. With 3 bases clipped from V and 4 bases from J, the junction kept 9 bases outside the gene matches. In germline, CDR1 is SGDLS, CDR2 YYNGEE.

The gene calls are TRBV14 and TRBJ2-3; the D is unclear. CDR1 SGHDN and CDR2 FVKESK come from the germline V gene. V was shortened by 0 bases and J by 6 bases, with 10 bases between the two germline ends. CDR3 length equals 14 residues. The chain's CDR3 is CASSQELRRDTQYF. The CDR3 coding sequence is TGTGCCAGCAGCCAAGAATTAAGGCGGGATACGCAGTATTTT. The whole variable domain, remainder taken from reference TRBV14 and TRBJ2-3, is EAGVTQFPSHSVIEKGQTVTLRCDPISGHDNLYWYRRVMGKEIKFLLHFVKESKQDESGMPNNRFLAERTGGTYSTLKVQPAELEDSGVYFCASSQELRRDTQYFGPGTRLTVL.

The CDR3 is CASSLGGRGLAGYNEQFF. CDR3 in DNA: TGTGCCAGCAGCTTAGGCGGGCGGGGACTAGCGGGTTACAATGAGCAGTTCTTC. The V call is TRBV7-8, the J call TRBJ2-1, with 12 bases matching TRBD2. CDR1 SGHVS and CDR2 FQNEAQ come from the germline V gene. The J segment lost 4 bases and the V segment lost 1 base, leaving 8 bases of the junction unmatched. The CDR3 has 18 residues.

DNA for the CDR3: TGTGCCAGCAGTGACCGACCGAGGAACTATGGCTACACCTTC. It is translated as CASSDRPRNYGYTF. The chain combines TRBV6-1 with TRBJ1-2; D remains unclear. Germline CDR1 MNHNS, CDR2 SASEGT. This CDR3 region has 14 residues. Trimming took 3 bases from V and 2 from J, leaving 10 bases between them.

This clone turned up a few times. This rearrangement joins TRBV3-1 (or the pseudogene TRBV3-2) to TRBJ1-1, with a tentative D call TRBD1 (5 bases). The CDR3 length is 14 residues. The germline V gene encodes CDR1 LGHDT and CDR2 YNNKEL (reference sequence). Deletions cut 1 base from V and 7 bases from J, with 13 bases between. The CDR3 coding sequence is TGTGCCAGCAGCCAAGGTAGGGGTATGGGTGAAGCTTTCTTT. The encoded protein is CASSQGRGMGEAFF.

The V and J genes are TRBV11-2 and TRBJ1-4; D is ambiguous. The CDR3 covers 13 residues. Trimming left V 7 bases short and J 8 bases short, with 14 bases between. Germline lookup yields CDR1 SGHAT and CDR2 FQNNGV. CDR3 coding DNA: TGTGCCAGCACCCCCCCCGGGAGCGAAAAACTGTTTTTT. It yields the protein CASTPPGSEKLFF.

The genes are TRBV10-2 and TRBJ1-2, with D maybe TRBD1 (6 bases). Trimming cost V 7 bases and J 3 bases, with 15 bases left between them. The CDR3 is 14 residues long. Germline V gives CDR1 WSHSY, CDR2 SAAADI. The CDR3 region is CASNPDRRYYGYTF. The DNA for the CDR3 is TGCGCCAGCAACCCAGACAGGAGGTACTATGGCTACACCTTC.

V and J are TRBV19 and TRBJ1-6; D gene ambiguous. The CDR3 runs to 15 residues. Trimming took 4 bases from V and 9 from J, leaving 16 bases between them. The germline CDR1 and CDR2 sequences are LNHDA and SQIVND (reference sequence). CDR3 nucleotides: TGTGCCAGTAGTAGTATGGCTATTACGGGTTCACCCCTCCACTTT. This gives the protein CASSSMAITGSPLHF. The entire variable domain, with the rest obtained from reference TRBV19 and TRBJ1-6, is as follows: DGGITQSPKYLFRKEGQNVTLSCEQNLNHDAMYWYRQDPGQGLRLIYYSQIVNDFQKGDIAEGYSVSREKKESFPLTVTSAQKNPTAFYLCASSSMAITGSPLHFGNGTRLTVT.

V gene TRBV7-2 combines with J gene TRBJ2-5; no definite D call. The ends were cut back, 2 bases at V and 2 bases at J, with 15 bases in the middle. This CDR3 has 16 residues. CDR1 is SGHTA, CDR2 FQGNSA, per germline. In DNA, the CDR3 is TGTGCCAGCAGCTTACTGGGCCTCATTACACAAGAGACCCAGTACTTC. It specifies CASSLLGLITQETQYF.

V and J are TRBV6-1 and TRBJ1-2; TRBD1 matches at 7 bases. Germline trimming cut 2 bases from V and 3 bases from J; bases unmatched to any gene: 0. Germline CDR1 MNHNS, CDR2 SASEGT. The CDR3 covers 13 residues. The CDR3 bases are TGTGCCAGCAGTGAACAGGGGGACTATGGCTACACCTTC. Translating gives CASSEQGDYGYTF.

The chain links TRBV19 to TRBJ1-1; the D is unclear. The CDR3 is 13 amino acids. Deletions cut 6 bases from V and 6 bases from J, with 14 bases between. Germline assignment: CDR1 LNHDA and CDR2 SQIVND (reference sequence). CDR3 residues: CASRMLLGAEAFF. CDR3 DNA sequence: TGTGCCAGTAGGATGCTATTGGGCGCTGAAGCTTTCTTT.

V is TRBV28 and J is TRBJ1-1; 7 bases map to TRBD1. The V gene end was trimmed by 7 bases and the J gene end by 4 bases; junction bases not matched to a gene: 9. Per the germline V gene, CDR1 is MDHEN and CDR2 is SYDVKM. This CDR3 contains 14 residues. For the CDR3, the DNA is TGTGCCAGCACCCTCAGGGGGTGGGGCACTGAAGCTTTCTTT. As protein: CASTLRGWGTEAFF.

The table lists this clone with a count of one. The V call is TRBV4-1, the J call TRBJ2-1, with TRBD2 matching 12 bases. Losses at the gene ends were 3 bases for V and 0 bases for J; bases not matched to a gene: 3. The CDR3 spans 17 residues. Germline values: CDR1 MGHRA, CDR2 YSYEKL. CDR3 bases: TGCGCCAGCAGCCACGGACTAGCGGGGCCCTCCTACAATGAGCAGTTCTTC. This gives the protein CASSHGLAGPSYNEQFF.

This sequence joins TRBV3-1 (or the pseudogene TRBV3-2) and TRBJ2-2; 11 bases match TRBD1. CDR3 length equals 16 residues. V lost 4 bases and J lost 7; bases outside the gene matches: 8. Germline assignment: CDR1 LGHDT and CDR2 YNNKEL (reference sequence). DNA for the CDR3: TGTGCCAGCAGCCCCCCGGACAGGGGGCAGGGCGGGGAGCTGTTTTTT. Translation: CASSPPDRGQGGELFF.

The rearrangement uses TRBV2 and TRBJ1-4; TRBD1 matches 12 bases. V shed 5 bases and J 5 bases; nucleotides not matched to a gene: 3. Germline V gene sequence: CDR1 SNHLY, CDR2 FYNNEI. The CDR3 extends over 15 amino acids. CDR3 sequence: CASSTGTGGNEKLFF. The CDR3 coding sequence is TGTGCCAGCAGTACCGGGACAGGGGGCAATGAAAAACTGTTTTTT. The full variable domain, its missing parts supplied by reference TRBV2 and TRBJ1-4, is EPEVTQTPSHQVTQMGQEVILRCVPISNHLYFYWYRQILGQKVEFLVSFYNNEISEKSEIFDDQFSVERPDGSNFTLKIRSTKLEDSAMYFCASSTGTGGNEKLFFGSGTQLSVL.

V is TRBV20-1 and J is TRBJ2-1; the D gene is possibly TRBD2 (5 bases). The length of the CDR3 is 12 residues. The V end lost 3 bases, the J end lost 7 bases, and 10 bases lay between the germline ends. Germline CDR1 and CDR2: DFQATT and SNEGSKA (reference sequence). CDR3 nucleotide sequence: TGCAGTGCTAGTCGGGAATCAAATGAGCAGTTCTTC. Its protein product is CSASRESNEQFF.

The V gene is TRBV6-1, the J gene TRBJ1-3; TRBD1 is a possible D gene (5 bases). Germline V gene data show CDR1 as MNHNS and CDR2 as SASEGT. This CDR3 contains 16 residues. V was pared by 3 bases and J by 3 bases, with 15 bases between. The CDR3 nucleotides read TGTGCCAGCAGTGATTCGACAGCTAGTATTGGAAACACCATATATTTT. Protein product: CASSDSTASIGNTIYF.

CDR3 sequence (DNA): TGCGCCAGCAGCCAAGTTGAGGGGGCATTTAATCAGCCCCAGCATTTT. It encodes CASSQVEGAFNQPQHF. The rearrangement links TRBV4-1 to TRBJ1-5, with 7 bases fitting TRBD1. Looked up from germline, CDR1 is MGHRA and CDR2 is YSYEKL. CDR3 size: 16 residues. V lost 1 base to trimming and J lost 4 bases; unmatched junction nucleotides: 7.

This clone was observed once. The chain employs TRBV10-2 and TRBJ1-5; 9 bases match TRBD1. The CDR3 extends over 16 amino acids. The trim removed 1 base at V and 4 bases at J, leaving 5 bases unmatched. Germline values: CDR1 WSHSY, CDR2 SAAADI. The CDR3 region has the DNA TGCGCCAGCAGTGAGTACAGGGGGCAAGGAAATCAGCCCCAGCATTTT. This sequence encodes CASSEYRGQGNQPQHF.

The rearrangement joins TRBV27 to TRBJ2-1, with 10 nucleotides matching TRBD2. The V and J ends lost 0 bases and 10 bases, in that order; junction bases with no gene match: 6. Germline assignment: CDR1 MNHEY and CDR2 SMNVEV (reference sequence). The CDR3 spans 15 residues. The DNA of the CDR3 is TGTGCCAGCAGTTTATCCCTAGCGGGAGCACGGGAGCAGTTCTTC. Translating it yields CASSLSLAGAREQFF.

This clone has a handful of counts. The genes are TRBV2 and TRBJ2-1; 7 nucleotides line up with TRBD2. V trimming: 9 bases; J trimming: 8 bases; junction bases outside the gene matches: 13. The CDR3 is 14 amino acids. CDR1 SNHLY and CDR2 FYNNEI come from the germline V gene. The CDR3, as DNA: TGTGCCAGTTCCAAGCGGGACCCCCCATATGAGCAGTTCTTC. Its translation is CASSKRDPPYEQFF. The entire variable domain, with the rest obtained from reference TRBV2 and TRBJ2-1, is as follows: EPEVTQTPSHQVTQMGQEVILRCVPISNHLYFYWYRQILGQKVEFLVSFYNNEISEKSEIFDDQFSVERPDGSNFTLKIRSTKLEDSAMYFCASSKRDPPYEQFFGPGTRLTVL.

The chain couples TRBV24-1 to TRBJ2-1; 7 nucleotides align to TRBD1. Trimming took 1 base from V and 6 from J; bases not matched to a gene: 5. This CDR3 has 15 residues. From germline, CDR1 is KGHDR and CDR2 SFDVKD. The CDR3 nucleotides are TGTGCCACCAGTGATTTCAGACAGGGAACCAATGAGCAGTTCTTC. It translates to CATSDFRQGTNEQFF.

The chain links TRBV19 to TRBJ2-1; a possible D gene is TRBD2 (5 bases). V lost 3 bases, J lost 5 bases, and 11 bases lay in between. CDR3 length: 14 residues. Per the germline V gene, CDR1 is LNHDA and CDR2 is SQIVND (reference sequence). CDR3 sequence: CASSMSLANNEQFF. CDR3 in DNA: TGTGCCAGTAGTATGTCATTAGCGAACAATGAGCAGTTCTTC.

The chain is built from TRBV5-4 and TRBJ1-1; TRBD1 is a possible D gene (6 bases). CDR1 and CDR2 (germline): SGHNT, YYREEE (reference sequence). V dropped 2 bases and J dropped 4 bases, with 12 bases sitting between them. There are 14 residues in the CDR3. Here the CDR3 DNA reads TGTGCCAGCAGCTTAAGGGGGGGTAGCACTGAAGCTTTCTTT. Translated: CASSLRGGSTEAFF.

V and J are TRBV6-6 and TRBJ1-1; TRBD1 matches at 8 bases. This CDR3 is 14 amino acids long. Losses at the gene ends were 7 bases for V and 1 base for J; bases not matched to a gene: 5. Germline V gene lookup returns CDR1 MNHNY and CDR2 SVGAGI (reference sequence). The CDR3 spells CASTKDRANTEAFF. The CDR3 coding sequence is TGTGCCAGCACTAAGGACAGGGCGAACACTGAAGCTTTCTTT.

V gene TRBV6-5 combines with J gene TRBJ1-1, with a weak D call TRBD1 (6 bases). The V and J ends lost 1 base and 1 base respectively, with 7 bases between them. The CDR3 sequence is 14 residues long. The germline CDR1 and CDR2 sequences are MNHEY and SVGAGI. CDR3 in amino acids: CASSYWGRNTEAFF. The CDR3 DNA sequence: TGTGCCAGCAGTTACTGGGGGCGGAACACTGAAGCTTTCTTT.

The chain joins TRBV23-1 to TRBJ2-1, with a weak D call TRBD2 (6 bases). TRBV23-1 is assigned to the ORF class and has an uncertain function. V lost 4 bases to trimming and J lost 9 bases, with 16 bases between them. The CDR3 spans 14 residues. In DNA form, the CDR3 reads TGCGCCAGCAGTCGTTTCGGGAGAGTCAGTGAGCAGTTCTTC. Amino acid sequence: CASSRFGRVSEQFF.

In its sample, this clone was seen once. The chain carries TRBV3-1 (or the pseudogene TRBV3-2) and TRBJ2-1; 9 positions agree with TRBD2. Germline V lookup: CDR1 LGHDT, CDR2 YNNKEL (reference sequence). V dropped 4 bases and J dropped 9; count of bases not matched to a gene: 4. The CDR3 has 13 amino acids. The CDR3 here is CASSLAGASEQFF. CDR3 nucleotide sequence: TGTGCCAGCAGCCTAGCGGGAGCCTCTGAGCAGTTCTTC.

This chain joins TRBV19 and TRBJ2-5, with D possibly matching TRBD1 (6 bases). V dropped 5 bases and J dropped 3 bases, with 13 bases sitting between them. The CDR3 runs to 14 residues. Germline V gives CDR1 LNHDA, CDR2 SQIVND (reference sequence). The CDR3 nucleotides are TGTGCCAGTAGTCCGGACAGAGCGAAAGAGACCCAGTACTTC. It specifies CASSPDRAKETQYF.